This T cell receptor beta chain was observed in a study of cytomegalovirus exposure and HLA in healthy donors. Overall study findings and caveats: For most TCR sequences rarity was the rule, although some public TCRs occurred in many donors.

A remark on this clone: As yet, its antigen is unknown.

TCRdb's table, derived via immunoSEQ multiplex PCR, lists solely in-frame clones and lacks some. The sample lists tens of thousands of clones; around nine tenths were seen once. Germline V lookup: CDR1 SEHNR, CDR2 FQNEAQ (reference sequence). V lost 5 bases to trimming and J lost 4 bases, with 7 bases between them. This CDR3 is 12 amino acids long. The donors were part of the 120-subject validation cohort, which stood apart from the 666-subject first cohort. This receptor was taken from a man between 18 and 29 years old in good health and CMV-seronegative. The sequenced material came from PBMCs. The chain carries TRBV7-9 and TRBJ2-3; possible D gene TRBD2, 5 bases. CDR3 in DNA: TGTGCCAGCAGCGGGGAGCCAGATACGCAGTATTTT. Protein product: CASSGEPDTQYF. Full variable domain (missing parts from reference TRBV7-9 and TRBJ2-3): DTGVSQNPRHKITKRGQNVTFRCDPISEHNRLYWYRQTLGQGPEFLTYFQNEAQLEKSRLLSDRFSAERPKGSFSTLEIQRTEQGDSAMYLCASSGEPDTQYFGPGTRLTVL.